The T cell receptor beta chain described here comes from a study of blood T cell repertoires in COVID-19. Patients in Seattle were enrolled during active infection, then followed longitudinally. Authors' methods: Amplification with reference gene primers provided the estimates of nucleated cell counts. Measured with immunoSEQ multiplex PCR; TCRdb has only the in-frame clones, and not every one. V and J calls and clone size are given by that table; D and trimming were obtained from the DNA. Among roughly 170,000 clones listed, 79% were seen once. Sequencing input: peripheral blood. The sequence was collected from a woman aged 60-75 years with COVID-19, enrolled during active disease.

CDR3 residues: CASSPPRRGEKLFF. Here the CDR3 DNA reads TGTGCCAGCAGTCCCCCAAGGAGGGGAGAAAAACTGTTTTTT. This rearrangement joins TRBV6-6 to TRBJ1-4; tentatively, D is TRBD1 (5 bases). Between the trimmed V and J ends, which lost 5 bases and 8 bases, there was a span of 15 bases. Germline V gene sequence: CDR1 MNHNY, CDR2 SVGAGI (reference sequence). The CDR3 spans 14 residues.